These T cell receptor beta chains were read from a single sample in a study of tumor-infiltrating lymphocytes in primary liver carcinoma. TCRdb ran MiXCR on the multiplex PCR reads and lists one entry per CDR3 protein. Among approximately 73,000 distinct CDR3 sequences listed, over 70% were seen once. The sample consisted of liver tumor tissue from sampling region 4. These receptors all come from an older woman with primary liver carcinoma and hepatitis B virus infection. Each CDR3 is given with its conserved first and last residue. D genes are given only for firm matches. A row's size may be missing; if present it is once, few, many or a size class.

>TRBJ2-3|TRBV20-1|TRBD1|few|16
CSAPPQGTGGSDTQYF
TGCAGTGCCCCGCCTCAGGGGACAGGGGGCTCAGATACGCAGTATTTT
>TRBJ2-2|TRBV5-1|-|many|13
CASNAGNTGELFF
TGCGCCAGCAATGCCGGGAACACCGGGGAGCTGTTTTTT
>TRBJ1-1|TRBV30|-|-|12
CAWLKRRTEAFF
TGTGCCTGGCTTAAGAGGAGGACTGAAGCTTTCTTT
>TRBJ1-1|TRBV6-5|-|-|16
CASSYWAGAMDTEAFF
TGTGCCAGCAGTTACTGGGCAGGGGCGATGGACACTGAAGCTTTCTTT
>TRBJ2-1|TRBV11-3|TRBD2|-|15
CASNPRGSGNNEKFF
TGTGCCAGCAACCCTCGAGGTAGCGGGAACAATGAGAAGTTCTTC
>TRBJ1-2|TRBV12-3/TRBV12-4|TRBD1|-|15
CARSLGTGASYGYAF
TGTGCCAGGAGTTTAGGAACAGGGGCTAGCTATGGCTACGCCTTC
>TRBJ1-5|TRBV28|-|-|15
CASRIGGFVNQPQHF
TGTGCCAGCAGGATAGGGGGTTTCGTCAATCAGCCCCAGCATTTT
>TRBJ1-1|TRBV6-5|TRBD1|-|15
CSSRPRGQKNTDAFF
TGTAGCAGCAGGCCCAGGGGGCAGAAGAACACCGATGCTTTCTTT
>TRBJ1-2|TRBV11-2|-|-|17
CASSLDSIRTLRYGYAF
TGTGCCAGCAGCTTAGATTCGATCAGGACGCTGCGCTATGGCTACGCCTTC
>TRBJ2-2|TRBV11-2|-|-|15
CASSPPQGPTEGLFF
TGTGCCAGCAGCCCTCCGCAAGGACCGACTGAGGGGCTGTTTTTT
>TRBJ2-3|TRBV11-2|-|-|13
CASCLRRGNTRYF
TGTGCCAGCTGCCTGCGACGGGGGAATACTCGGTATTTT
>TRBJ2-1|TRBV11-3|-|-|17
CASSLGRREWGVDEQSF
TGTGCCAGCAGCTTAGGTCGGAGGGAGTGGGGTGTCGATGAGCAATCCTTC
>TRBJ2-7|TRBV20-1|TRBD2|-|16
CSAGAGTSGSTDEQYF
TGCAGTGCTGGTGCCGGGACTAGCGGGAGTACGGACGAGCAGTACTTC
>TRBJ2-6|TRBV11-2|-|many|15
CAIQRPRPGANVLTF
TGTGCCATCCAGCGGCCGCGCCCTGGGGCCAACGTCCTGACTTTC
>TRBJ2-3|TRBV2|-|many|15
CASSERPRSTDTQYF
TGTGCCAGCAGTGAAAGGCCTAGGAGCACAGATACGCAGTATTTT
>TRBJ2-1|TRBV6-1|-|-|14
CASRARDSYNEQFF
TGTGCCTCCAGAGCGAGGGACTCCTATAATGAGCAGTTCTTC
>TRBJ1-1|TRBV6-5|-|-|16
CASSLGRGVGVTEAFF
TGTGCCAGCAGTTTAGGACGGGGGGTTGGAGTGACTGAAGCTTTCTTT
>TRBJ1-1|TRBV30|-|many|17
CAWMRKVQAQWGGEAFF
TGTGCCTGGATGAGGAAAGTACAGGCACAGTGGGGAGGTGAAGCTTTCTTT
>TRBJ1-3|TRBV5-1|-|many|17
CASSLAGGISSGNTIYF
TGCGCCAGCAGCTTGGCGGGGGGAATCAGCTCTGGAAACACCATATATTTT
>TRBJ2-7|TRBV20-1|-|few|12
CSARPNSYEQYF
TGCAGTGCTCGACCGAACTCCTACGAGCAGTACTTC
>TRBJ1-5|TRBV30|TRBD1|-|15
CAWSATTGGTQPQHF
TGTGCCTGGAGCGCAACCACAGGGGGCACTCAGCCCCAGCATTTC
>TRBJ2-4|TRBV11-2|-|-|14
CANSFAGPKNIQDF
TGTGCCAACAGCTTCGCGGGACCGAAAAACATTCAGGACTTC
>TRBJ1-1|TRBV11-2|-|-|12
CASGDLNTEAFF
TGTGCCAGCGGAGATCTGAACACTGAAGCTTTCTTT
>TRBJ2-3|TRBV10-3|-|many|12
CAIGGGTDTQYF
TGTGCCATCGGTGGGGGGACAGATACGCAGTATTTT
>TRBJ2-3|TRBV30|-|-|15
CAWSFEGFSSDTQYF
TGTGCCTGGAGCTTCGAGGGATTCTCCTCAGATACGCAGTATTTC
>TRBJ1-2|TRBV4-1|TRBD1|many|17
CASSQTVRQGASYGYTF
TGCGCCAGCAGCCAAACCGTTCGACAGGGGGCGTCCTATGGCTACACCTTC
>TRBJ1-2|TRBV5-1|TRBD1|-|13
CANRSTGDYGYTF
TGCGCTAACAGGTCAACAGGGGACTATGGCTACACCTTC
>TRBJ2-3|TRBV4-1|-|-|14
CASTRTRDPDTRYF
TGCGCCAGCACCCGAACTAGGGACCCAGATACGCGGTATTTT
>TRBJ2-3|TRBV10-3|-|-|12
CVISTTNQPQYF
TGTGTCATCTCGACGACAAATCAGCCCCAGTATTTT
>TRBJ2-1|TRBV6-1|-|-|12
CVISGIRDEQFF
TGTGTCATCAGTGGAATAAGGGATGAGCAGTTCTTC
>TRBJ2-5|TRBV12-3/TRBV12-4|-|once|11
CASKEREIQYF
TGTGCCAGTAAGGAGAGGGAGATCCAGTACTTC
>TRBJ2-7|TRBV28|TRBD1|many|13
CASARQGTYEQYF
TGTGCCAGCGCCCGACAGGGCACCTACGAGCAGTACTTC
>TRBJ2-1|TRBV14|-|-|13
CASRQRQLNERFF
TGTGCCAGCAGGCAACGACAGCTGAATGAGCGGTTCTTC
>TRBJ2-1|TRBV15|TRBD2|few|15
CATSRGGSTYNEQFF
TGTGCCACCAGCAGAGGCGGGAGCACATACAATGAGCAGTTCTTC
>TRBJ2-1|TRBV6-5|TRBD1|-|15
CAGSQTGTPYNEQLF
TGTGCCGGCAGTCAGACAGGGACCCCCTACAATGAGCAGCTCTTC
>TRBJ2-1|TRBV7-6|TRBD2|-|16
CASNRAGTSGDNERFF
TGTGCCAGCAACCGTGCGGGGACTAGCGGTGACAATGAGCGGTTCTTC
>TRBJ2-1|TRBV7-9|TRBD2|few|15
CASDSGSVPYNEQFF
TGTGCCAGCGATAGCGGGTCCGTCCCCTACAATGAGCAGTTCTTC
>TRBJ2-5|TRBV29-1|-|-|15
CNVLPLVISQETQYF
TGCAACGTTCTACCTTTGGTGATCAGTCAAGAGACCCAATACTTC
>TRBJ2-5|TRBV12-3/TRBV12-4|-|-|15
CASSLAIHGQETQYF
TGTGCCAGCAGTTTGGCTATCCATGGGCAAGAGACCCAGTACTTC
>TRBJ2-7|TRBV6-5|TRBD1|many|15
CASSYRTGGSYEQYF
TGTGCCAGCAGTTACCGGACAGGGGGCTCCTACGAGCAGTACTTC
>TRBJ2-7|TRBV4-1|-|-|16
CASSRDTEARLYEQYF
TGCGCCAGCAGCCGAGATACGGAGGCAAGACTTTACGAGCAGTACTTC
>TRBJ1-2|TRBV11-3|-|once|14
CASSLATVHDGYTF
TGTGCCAGCAGTTTAGCGACGGTTCATGATGGCTACACATTC
>TRBJ2-2|TRBV6-1|-|-|16
CASSRSRGVNTGELFF
TGTGCCAGCAGTCGATCGCGGGGTGTGAACACAGGGGAGCTGTTTTTT
>TRBJ2-5|TRBV4-1|TRBD1|-|15
CASSPQGQGIETHYF
TGTGCCAGCAGCCCCCAGGGACAGGGGATTGAGACCCATTACTTC
>TRBJ2-2|TRBV6-6|TRBD2|-|16
CVRCSKGLAGTGELFF
TGTGTCAGATGTTCCAAGGGACTAGCGGGAACCGGGGAGCTGTTTTTT
>TRBJ2-2|TRBV11-2|TRBD2|medium-sized|16
CASSLETGLVTGELFF
TGTGCCAGCAGCTTAGAAACCGGACTAGTCACCGGGGAGCTGTTTTTT
>TRBJ2-3|TRBV5-4|-|-|15
CASNWRSGNTDMQYF
TGTGCCAGCAACTGGAGGAGCGGTAACACAGATATGCAGTATTTT
>TRBJ1-5|TRBV20-1|-|-|15
CSARAAGEGDQPQHF
TGCAGTGCTAGAGCGGCAGGGGAGGGTGATCAGCCCCAGCATTTT
>TRBJ2-1|TRBV11-1|-|-|13
CASSLGTDNEWFF
TGTGCCAGCAGCTTAGGCACGGATAATGAGTGGTTCTTC
>TRBJ2-3|TRBV11-3|-|-|15
CASSLVSGSTDSQYF
TGTGCCAGCAGCTTAGTGTCAGGAAGCACAGATTCGCAGTATTTT
>TRBJ1-5|TRBV6-6|-|once|17
CASSSTLGVRSNQSQHF
TGTGCCAGCAGCTCCACATTGGGCGTGAGGAGCAATCAGTCCCAGCATTTT
>TRBJ2-5|TRBV29-1|TRBD1|-|13
CSVETGGAETQYF
TGCAGCGTTGAGACAGGGGGCGCAGAGACCCAGTACTTC
>TRBJ2-1|TRBV18|-|-|13
CASSSDRSNEQFF
TGTGCCAGCTCAAGCGACAGGAGCAATGAGCAGTTCTTC
>TRBJ1-2|TRBV11-1|-|-|13
CASSITGSYGYTF
TGTGCCAGCAGTATAACTGGTTCCTATGGCTACACATTC
>TRBJ2-7|TRBV11-2|TRBD2|-|14
CASNPPSGASGQYF
TGTGCCAGCAACCCCCCTTCAGGGGCTAGCGGGCAGTATTTC
>TRBJ1-1|TRBV28|TRBD1|-|15
CASSYGGQGSTEAFF
TGTGCCAGCAGTTACGGGGGACAGGGAAGCACTGAAGCTTTCTTT
>TRBJ2-7|TRBV24-1|TRBD1|-|15
CVTTAAGTGAVEQYF
TGTGTCACCACCGCCGCCGGGACAGGGGCCGTCGAGCAGTACTTC